These 16 T cell receptor beta chains came from one sample sequenced in a study of T-cell reconstitution after alpha-beta-depleted transplantation in children. Researchers prepared the TCRbeta library using unique molecular identifiers, the study reports. TCRdb re-derived calls from the PCR reads in MiXCR, one entry per CDR3 protein. The table records approximately 97,000 distinct CDR3 sequences, about 6.8% of them present only once. Sequences were derived from PBMCs, sampled before TCRalphabeta/CD19-depleted stem cell transplant. Receptors were obtained from a boy younger than 10 with acute lymphoblastic leukemia, due to receive a stem cell transplant.

This clonotype was detected a few times. The rearrangement links TRBV5-5 to TRBJ2-1; the D is unclear. The germline V and J ends were trimmed by 3 bases and 5 bases, with 9 bases remaining between them. The CDR3 is 13 amino acids. Germline CDR1 and CDR2: SGHKS and YYEKEE (reference sequence). CDR3 sequence: CASSSQVNNEQFF. CDR3 sequence (DNA): TGTGCCAGCAGCTCCCAGGTCAACAATGAGCAGTTCTTC.

The chain employs TRBV20-1 and TRBJ2-1; D not resolved. Germline CDR1 reads DFQATT; CDR2 reads SNEGSKA (reference sequence). CDR3 length: 14 amino acids. V was clipped by 5 bases and J by 3 bases, with 14 bases between them. The CDR3 sequence is CSAPTPPNYNEQFF. Here the CDR3 DNA reads TGCAGTGCTCCGACTCCTCCAAACTACAATGAGCAGTTCTTC.

This clonotype occurred many times. The chain combines TRBV12-3 or TRBV12-4 with TRBJ1-3; D is possibly TRBD1 (6 bases). The CDR3 runs to 15 residues. V lost 5 bases and J lost 3, with 14 bases in between. The CDR3 nucleotides are TGTGCCAGCAGTCCTTCCGGGACACTTGGAAACACCATATATTTT. Its translation is CASSPSGTLGNTIYF.

This clonotype turned up a few times. This chain links TRBV7-9 with TRBJ2-1; tentative D call: TRBD2 (5 bases). CDR3 length equals 14 residues. Trimming pared 2 bases from V and 0 bases from J, leaving 5 bases between. Germline V gives CDR1 SEHNR, CDR2 FQNEAQ (reference sequence). The CDR3 is CASSLLASYNEQFF. Written as DNA, the CDR3 is TGTGCCAGCAGCTTACTAGCCTCCTACAATGAGCAGTTCTTC. The entire variable domain, with the rest obtained from reference TRBV7-9 and TRBJ2-1, is as follows: DTGVSQNPRHKITKRGQNVTFRCDPISEHNRLYWYRQTLGQGPEFLTYFQNEAQLEKSRLLSDRFSAERPKGSFSTLEIQRTEQGDSAMYLCASSLLASYNEQFFGPGTRLTVL.

The chain joins TRBV5-7 to TRBJ2-6; D gene ambiguous. TRBV5-7 is assigned to the ORF class and has an uncertain function. The CDR3 covers 15 residues. V was cut by 4 bases and J by 4 bases, with 12 bases left in between. CDR3: CASSVGSNGANVLTF. The CDR3 region has the DNA TGTGCCAGCAGCGTAGGGTCGAACGGGGCCAACGTCCTGACTTTC.

This clonotype was seen many times. The chain carries TRBV6-6 and TRBJ2-1; D remains ambiguous. Trimming left V 2 bases short and J 9 bases short, with 8 bases between. The CDR3 runs 12 residues. CDR1 MNHNY and CDR2 SVGAGI come from the germline V gene (reference sequence). CDR3 sequence reads: CASSYPPVEQFF. CDR3 in DNA: TGTGCCAGCAGTTACCCCCCGGTTGAGCAGTTCTTC.

This clonotype was seen repeatedly, ten times or more. The chain carries TRBV29-1 and TRBJ1-2, with D unresolved. Germline V lookup: CDR1 SQVTM, CDR2 ANQGSEA. Trimming took off 6 bases at V and 3 bases at J, with 11 bases between the two ends. The CDR3 loop spans 12 amino acids. CDR3 loop: CSVYSVDYGYTF. The CDR3 coding sequence is TGCAGCGTGTACTCCGTCGACTATGGCTACACCTTC.

There are a few counts of this clonotype. The rearrangement joins TRBV12-3 or TRBV12-4 to TRBJ1-5, with D hard to call. The CDR3 has 13 residues. V lost 3 bases, J lost 6 bases, and 9 bases lay in between. CDR3 in DNA: TGTGCCAGCAGTTTTTATGAAGGTCAGCCCCAGCATTTT. This sequence encodes CASSFYEGQPQHF.

In this sample, this clonotype turned up many times. J is TRBJ1-6 and V is TRBV14, with D perhaps TRBD1 (5 bases). Trimming took 3 bases from V and 8 from J, leaving 11 bases between them. CDR1 is SGHDN, CDR2 FVKESK, per germline. The CDR3 contains 14 residues. CDR3 nucleotide sequence: TGTGCCAGCAGCCAGGGGCAGAATTATTCACCCCTCCACTTT. Its translation: CASSQGQNYSPLHF. The full variable domain, rest sourced from reference TRBV14 and TRBJ1-6, is EAGVTQFPSHSVIEKGQTVTLRCDPISGHDNLYWYRRVMGKEIKFLLHFVKESKQDESGMPNNRFLAERTGGTYSTLKVQPAELEDSGVYFCASSQGQNYSPLHFGNGTRLTVT.

This clonotype was seen many times. The J gene is TRBJ1-2, the V gene TRBV27; 8 positions match TRBD1. J lost 2 bases, V lost 10 bases, and 3 bases had no gene match. This CDR3 has 12 residues. Per the germline V gene, CDR1 is MNHEY and CDR2 is SMNVEV (reference sequence). The DNA of the CDR3 is TGTGCCACGGGACAGGAAAACTATGGCTACACCTTC. Protein sequence: CATGQENYGYTF.

This clonotype was picked up many times. The chain links TRBV5-1 to TRBJ1-4, with 10 bases that match TRBD1. Germline trimming cut 4 bases from V and 5 bases from J; bases unmatched to any gene: 8. The germline gives CDR1 SGHRS, CDR2 YFSETQ. The CDR3 runs 16 residues. The CDR3 protein is CASSPGQGLGNEKLFF. In DNA form, the CDR3 reads TGCGCCAGCAGCCCGGGACAGGGGCTCGGAAATGAAAAACTGTTTTTT.

This clonotype showed up many times. J is TRBJ1-2 and V is TRBV4-3; TRBD1 is a possible D gene (6 bases). There are 15 residues in the CDR3. In germline, CDR1 is LGHNA, CDR2 YSLEER. Trimming stripped 3 bases from V and 3 bases from J, with 14 bases between. The CDR3 nucleotides read TGCGCCAGCAGCCAGGTGGGCGGGACACACTATGGCTACACCTTC. Its protein is CASSQVGGTHYGYTF.

This rearrangement joins TRBV7-9 to TRBJ2-7; weak D call: TRBD2 (6 bases). V was cut by 5 bases and J by 3 bases, with 14 bases left in between. The CDR3 is 14 amino acids. In germline, CDR1 is SEHNR, CDR2 FQNEAQ (reference sequence). Here the CDR3 reads CASSTLGGNYEQYF. CDR3 in DNA: TGTGCCAGCAGCACCCTTGGGGGGAACTACGAGCAGTACTTC.

This clonotype was observed a handful of times. The chain employs TRBV7-9 and TRBJ1-1; D call uncertain. The CDR3 totals 11 residues. Trimming removed 5 bases at V and 6 bases at J, with 7 bases between. CDR1 and CDR2 (germline): SEHNR, FQNEAQ (reference sequence). This chain's CDR3 is CASSLVAEAFF. For the CDR3, the DNA is TGTGCCAGCAGCCTGGTGGCTGAAGCTTTCTTT.

At least ten counts were recorded for this clonotype. The rearrangement joins TRBV2 to TRBJ1-6, with TRBD1 identical over 10 bases. V trimming: 6 bases; J trimming: 7 bases; junction bases outside the gene matches: 6. In germline, CDR1 is SNHLY, CDR2 FYNNEI. The CDR3 totals 15 residues. The CDR3 region has the DNA TGTGCCAGCAGCCCGACAGGGGGCAGGAATTCACCCCTCCACTTT. Its translation is CASSPTGGRNSPLHF.

V and J are TRBV20-1 and TRBJ1-2; the D is unclear. V lost 3 bases to trimming and J lost 1 base, with 6 bases between them. From germline, CDR1 is DFQATT and CDR2 SNEGSKA (reference sequence). This CDR3 is built from 12 residues. The CDR3 DNA sequence: TGCAGTGCTAGTATCCTTAACTATGGCTACACCTTC. This encodes CSASILNYGYTF.